This TCR beta chain was sequenced in a study of T cells expressing NK-cell markers. Study-wide points: Of the CD8+ T cells in five or six donors, roughly 1.0-7.5% belonged to dominant NKG2C+ clonotypes. Topping the CD3+CD56-NKG2C+ fraction as well were these clonotypes, in a few donors.

Comment on this clonotype: What it binds is not known.

Germline CDR1 SGDLS, CDR2 YYNGEE. This CDR3 region has 14 residues. TCR beta cDNA was made by 5'RACE template switching with UMIs. For each CDR3 protein, TCRdb gives one entry from its re-call of the 5' RACE reads, without DNA. The listing records 450,000 to 600,000 distinct CDR3 sequences. The gene calls are TRBV9 and TRBJ2-7; with no DNA, the TCRdb D assignment of TRBD1 cannot be verified. The sequence was collected from a man in his late teens or twenties in good health. The sample was blood T cells: a sorted CD56 or NKG2C T cell subset, CD4+ or CD8+ T cells, or bulk PBMC T cells (not recorded which). CDR3 protein: CASSPQQGAYEQYF.